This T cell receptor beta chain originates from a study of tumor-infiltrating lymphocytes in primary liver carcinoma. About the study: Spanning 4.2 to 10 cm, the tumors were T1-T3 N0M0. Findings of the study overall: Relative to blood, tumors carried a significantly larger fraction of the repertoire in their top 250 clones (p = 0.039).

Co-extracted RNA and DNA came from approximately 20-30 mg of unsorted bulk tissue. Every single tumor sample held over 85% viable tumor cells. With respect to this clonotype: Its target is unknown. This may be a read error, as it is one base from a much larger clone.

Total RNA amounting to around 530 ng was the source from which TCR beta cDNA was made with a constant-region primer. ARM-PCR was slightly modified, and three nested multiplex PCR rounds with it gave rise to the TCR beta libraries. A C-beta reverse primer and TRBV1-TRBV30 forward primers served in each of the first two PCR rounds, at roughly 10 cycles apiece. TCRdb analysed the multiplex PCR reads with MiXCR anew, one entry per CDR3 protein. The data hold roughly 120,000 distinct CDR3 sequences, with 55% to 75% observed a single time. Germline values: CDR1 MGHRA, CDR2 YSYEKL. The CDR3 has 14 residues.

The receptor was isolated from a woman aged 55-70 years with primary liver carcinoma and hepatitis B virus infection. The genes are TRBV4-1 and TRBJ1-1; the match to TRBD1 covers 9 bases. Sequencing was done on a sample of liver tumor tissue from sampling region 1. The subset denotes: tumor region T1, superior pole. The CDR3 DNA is TGCGCCAGCAGCCAAGGGACAGGGGTCCCTGAAGCTTCCTTT. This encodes CASSQGTGVPEASF.